The 25 T cell receptor beta chains presented below share a single source sample, sequenced in a study of shared clonotypes between healthy human individuals. The data were produced by immunoSEQ multiplex PCR, yet TCRdb's version contains in-frame clones alone and is incomplete. The table has roughly 1,000,000 clones, about 80% seen once. The sequencing sample was made of memory CD4+ T cells from PBMCs. Subset noted: CD45RA-negative fraction. The receptors come from a man younger than 30 in good health. Some clones in this sample may be carry-over from other donors' samples.

DNA of the CDR3: TGTGCCAGCAGTGAAGCGGGATTTGAAAACACCATATATTTT. The encoded protein is CASSEAGFENTIYF. The V and J genes are TRBV25-1 and TRBJ1-3; D is ambiguous. The CDR3 contains 14 residues. V lost 2 bases, J lost 6 bases, and 11 bases lay in between. The V gene's germline CDR1 is MGHDK and CDR2 SYGVNS. The full variable domain, completed using reference TRBV25-1 and TRBJ1-3, is EADIYQTPRYLVIGTGKKITLECSQTMGHDKMYWYQQDPGMELHLIHYSYGVNSTEKGDLSSESTVSRIRTEHFPLTLESARPSHTSQYLCASSEAGFENTIYFGEGSWLTVV.

The genes are TRBV4-1 and TRBJ2-1, with 10 bases matching TRBD2. V lost 1 base, J lost 8 bases, and 8 bases stayed unmatched. CDR1 MGHRA and CDR2 YSYEKL come from the germline V gene. The CDR3 totals 16 residues. For the CDR3, the DNA is TGCGCCAGCAGCCAAGGGGCAGCGGGAGGGTGGTATGAGCAGTTCTTC. This translates into CASSQGAAGGWYEQFF.

The chain links TRBV27 to TRBJ1-2; D gene ambiguous. Germline values: CDR1 MNHEY, CDR2 SMNVEV (reference sequence). V lost 6 bases and J 4 bases, leaving 30 bases between the germline ends. The CDR3 has 19 residues. CDR3 amino acids: CASRNPTAPGSPNFYGYTF. The CDR3 nucleotides read TGTGCCAGCAGGAACCCCACTGCACCGGGATCCCCGAACTTCTATGGCTACACCTTC.

The gene calls are TRBV28 and TRBJ1-2, with D unclear. This CDR3 comprises 15 residues. The germline CDR1 and CDR2 sequences are MDHEN and SYDVKM. V was pared by 3 bases and J by 0 bases, with 11 bases between. CDR3 protein: CASSFISAPNYGYTF. The DNA for the CDR3 is TGTGCCAGCAGTTTTATATCAGCCCCTAACTATGGCTACACCTTC.

This clone was detected ten times or more. CDR3 residues: CASSSTTRGYQETQYF. The CDR3 DNA is TGTGCCAGCAGTTCTACGACACGGGGCTACCAAGAGACCCAGTACTTC. The chain carries TRBV6-5 and TRBJ2-5; TRBD1 or TRBD2 may be the D gene (5 bases each). CDR3 size: 16 residues. Germline values: CDR1 MNHEY, CDR2 SVGAGI. Trimming pared 4 bases from V and 0 bases from J, leaving 15 bases between.

In the case of this clone: Other nucleotide sequences from this sample produce the same CDR3. The chain couples TRBV7-9 to TRBJ1-5; D is ambiguous. CDR3 size: 12 residues. V was clipped by 8 bases and J by 4 bases, with 9 bases between them. Germline V gene data show CDR1 as SEHNR and CDR2 as FQNEAQ (reference sequence). In nucleotides, the CDR3 is TGTGCCAGCTCCCTCCCTAATCAGCCCCAGCATTTT. The encoded protein is CASSLPNQPQHF.

Regarding this clone: It is likely a read error: a sequence one base away is far more abundant. Other DNA sequences in the same sample also yield this CDR3. The chain combines TRBV2 with TRBJ1-1; TRBD1 might be the D (5 bases). Looked up from germline, CDR1 is SNHLY and CDR2 is FYNNEI. CDR3 length: 15 amino acids. CDR3 nucleotides: TGTGCCAGCAGTGACCGTGGAGGGGTGAACACTGAGGCTTTCTTT. Its protein is CASSDRGGVNTEAFF.

The CDR3 here is CASSLVGGRAETQYF. CDR3 nucleotides: TGCGCCAGCAGCTTGGTGGGGGGTAGAGCAGAGACCCAGTACTTC. V is TRBV5-1 and J is TRBJ2-5; the D gene is possibly TRBD2 (6 bases). V was pared by 0 bases and J by 4 bases, with 13 bases between. CDR3 size: 15 residues. CDR1 and CDR2 from the germline V gene are SGHRS and YFSETQ.

The rearrangement uses TRBV6-6 and TRBJ2-4; weak D call: TRBD2 (6 bases). CDR3 length: 14 amino acids. Germline CDR1 MNHNY, CDR2 SVGAGI (reference sequence). V dropped 8 bases and J dropped 0 bases, with 11 bases sitting between them. This chain's CDR3 is CASGLGGAKNIQYF. The DNA of the CDR3 is TGTGCCAGCGGCCTGGGGGGAGCCAAAAACATTCAGTACTTC.

This clone showed up just once. The chain couples TRBV15 to TRBJ2-6; D remains unclear. CDR3 length equals 20 residues. V lost 0 bases and J lost 0, with 18 bases in between. Germline CDR1 and CDR2: LNHNV and YYDKDF (reference sequence). Written as DNA, the CDR3 is TGTGCCACCAGCAGAGATCAGGTGCTGACCCGCTTCTCTGGGGCCAACGTCCTGACTTTC. Translation gives CATSRDQVLTRFSGANVLTF.

This clone was counted only a few times. The chain has TRBV7-2 and TRBJ2-5; TRBD2 matches 13 bases. Germline lookup yields CDR1 SGHTA and CDR2 FQGNSA. The length of the CDR3 is 19 residues. Losses at the gene ends were 0 bases for V and 0 bases for J; bases not matched to a gene: 7. CDR3 sequence (DNA): TGTGCCAGCAGCTTAGCGCCATTACTAGCGGGAGGGCACCAAGAGACCCAGTACTTC. It codes for CASSLAPLLAGGHQETQYF.

This rearrangement joins TRBV2 to TRBJ1-4, with a weak D call TRBD1 (5 bases). V was trimmed by 4 bases and J by 8 bases, leaving 14 bases between them. This CDR3 spans 14 amino acids. The germline gives CDR1 SNHLY, CDR2 FYNNEI. The CDR3 DNA follows: TGTGCCAGCAGTGGAATGGGGGGGGTCGAAAAACTGTTTTTT. Encoded protein: CASSGMGGVEKLFF.

The J gene is TRBJ2-7, the V gene TRBV5-1, with D perhaps being TRBD1 or TRBD2 (5 bases each). This CDR3 spans 14 amino acids. From germline, CDR1 is SGHRS and CDR2 YFSETQ. Trimming shortened V by 4 bases and J by 3 bases, and 14 bases separated the two germline ends. CDR3 DNA sequence: TGCGCCAGCAGCCAACCGGGACCCATCTACGAGCAGTACTTC. This codes for CASSQPGPIYEQYF.

This clone occurred a few times. This chain links TRBV9 with TRBJ2-3, with TRBD2 identical over 11 bases. Losses at the gene ends were 1 base for V and 2 bases for J; bases not matched to a gene: 6. The CDR3 contains 17 residues. Germline loops: CDR1 SGDLS, CDR2 YYNGEE. The CDR3 region is CASSVSASGGPTDTQYF. The CDR3, as DNA: TGTGCCAGCAGCGTATCGGCTAGCGGGGGGCCCACAGATACGCAGTATTTT.

V is TRBV10-1 and J is TRBJ2-5; D unclear. Germline lookup yields CDR1 WNHNN and CDR2 SYGVQD (reference sequence). Trimming removed 1 base from V and 7 bases from J, with 10 bases in between. CDR3 length: 13 residues. The CDR3 here is CASSEYEYGTQYF. The CDR3 DNA sequence: TGCGCCAGCAGTGAGTACGAGTACGGGACCCAGTACTTC.

To note about this clone: The same CDR3 can be traced to other DNA sequences in this sample. The rearrangement uses TRBV28 and TRBJ1-5, with D maybe TRBD1 (5 bases). Looked up from germline, CDR1 is MDHEN and CDR2 is SYDVKM. This CDR3 has 15 residues. Trimming removed 5 bases from V and 2 bases from J, with 13 bases in between. CDR3 sequence (DNA): TGTGCCAGCAGTCCCGGGACCCGGGGCAATCAGCCCCAGCATTTT. Translated, it gives CASSPGTRGNQPQHF.

This clone was found once. V usage is TRBV2 and J usage is TRBJ2-4, with D possibly matching TRBD2 (6 bases). The germline gives CDR1 SNHLY, CDR2 FYNNEI. This CDR3 has 13 residues. Trimming shortened V by 4 bases and J by 4 bases, and 8 bases separated the two germline ends. The DNA of the CDR3 is TGTGCCAGCAGTGTTAGCGGTAAAAACATTCAGTACTTC. This translates into CASSVSGKNIQYF.

This clone is a singleton in its sample. J is TRBJ2-1 and V is TRBV9; 15 positions agree with TRBD2. V lost 3 bases, J lost 8 bases, and 6 bases stayed unmatched. Germline CDR1 SGDLS, CDR2 YYNGEE. The CDR3 runs 16 residues. CDR3 bases: TGTGCCAGCAGCGGGGGACTAGCGGGAGGCTTGGATGAGCAGTTCTTC. Its translation is CASSGGLAGGLDEQFF.

V and J are TRBV7-9 and TRBJ2-5; maybe TRBD1 (6 bases). CDR1 is SEHNR, CDR2 FQNEAQ, per germline (reference sequence). Trimming took off 3 bases at V and 3 bases at J, with 20 bases between the two ends. The CDR3 covers 17 residues. This CDR3 reads CASSLGISRGTEETQYF. DNA of the CDR3: TGTGCCAGCAGCTTGGGTATCAGCAGGGGAACCGAAGAGACCCAGTACTTC.

The rearrangement links TRBV6-5 to TRBJ2-7, with D possibly TRBD1 on 6 matching bases. Germline CDR1 and CDR2: MNHEY and SVGAGI. CDR3 length equals 13 residues. V was shortened by 5 bases and J by 6 bases, with 14 bases between the two germline ends. CDR3 sequence: CASSPGVKGEQYF. CDR3 bases: TGTGCCAGCAGTCCAGGGGTAAAGGGCGAGCAGTACTTC.

The V gene is TRBV7-2, the J gene TRBJ1-5, with D perhaps TRBD1 (6 bases). The ends were cut back, 5 bases at V and 7 bases at J, with 18 bases in the middle. This CDR3 is built from 15 residues. Germline assignment: CDR1 SGHTA and CDR2 FQGNSA. The DNA of the CDR3 is TGTGCCAGCAGCGCTTCAGGGGCTAGGTGGCAGCCCCAGCATTTT. Translation gives CASSASGARWQPQHF. The full variable domain, its missing parts supplied by reference TRBV7-2 and TRBJ1-5, is GAGVSQSPSNKVTEKGKDVELRCDPISGHTALYWYRQSLGQGLEFLIYFQGNSAPDKSGLPSDRFSAERTGGSVSTLTIQRTQQEDSAVYLCASSASGARWQPQHFGDGTRLSIL.

A note on this clone: This sample includes further DNA sequences coding for the same CDR3. This chain links TRBV18 with TRBJ1-4; D is unclear. The V and J ends lost 2 bases and 3 bases respectively, with 4 bases between them. The germline gives CDR1 KGHSH, CDR2 LQKENI. The CDR3 loop spans 13 amino acids. The CDR3 sequence: CASSPGPNEKLFF. CDR3 in DNA: TGTGCCAGCTCACCAGGACCTAATGAAAAACTGTTTTTT. The whole variable domain, filled in from reference TRBV18 and TRBJ1-4, reads NAGVMQNPRHLVRRRGQEARLRCSPMKGHSHVYWYRQLPEEGLKFMVYLQKENIIDESGMPKERFSAEFPKEGPSILRIQQVVRGDSAAYFCASSPGPNEKLFFGSGTQLSVL.

With regard to this clone: Distinct nucleotide sequences in the sample also encode this CDR3. V and J are TRBV5-1 and TRBJ2-1; D tentatively reads TRBD1 or TRBD2 (5 bases each). The CDR3 length is 15 residues. Trimming took 0 bases from V and 6 from J, leaving 13 bases between them. Germline CDR1 is SGHRS and CDR2 is YFSETQ. The CDR3 loop is CASSLEGTGFNEQFF. CDR3 sequence (DNA): TGCGCCAGCAGCTTGGAGGGGACGGGATTCAATGAGCAGTTCTTC.

CDR3 nucleotide sequence: TGTGCCAGCAGTGCAGGGTGGAAGGAGACCCAGTACTTC. Translating it yields CASSAGWKETQYF. The rearrangement joins TRBV2 to TRBJ2-5; D is perhaps TRBD1 (5 bases). V was cut by 4 bases and J by 5 bases, with 11 bases left in between. The germline V gene has CDR1 SNHLY and CDR2 FYNNEI. The CDR3 totals 13 residues.

This chain joins TRBV14 and TRBJ2-1; a weak D match, TRBD1 (5 bases). CDR3 length: 17 residues. V dropped 3 bases and J dropped 0 bases, with 15 bases sitting between them. From germline, CDR1 is SGHDN and CDR2 FVKESK. The CDR3 spells CASSHRNRKSSYNEQFF. As DNA, the CDR3 is TGTGCCAGCAGCCATCGAAACAGGAAGAGCTCCTACAATGAGCAGTTCTTC. Looking up the rest from reference TRBV14 and TRBJ2-1 gives the full variable domain: EAGVTQFPSHSVIEKGQTVTLRCDPISGHDNLYWYRRVMGKEIKFLLHFVKESKQDESGMPNNRFLAERTGGTYSTLKVQPAELEDSGVYFCASSHRNRKSSYNEQFFGPGTRLTVL.